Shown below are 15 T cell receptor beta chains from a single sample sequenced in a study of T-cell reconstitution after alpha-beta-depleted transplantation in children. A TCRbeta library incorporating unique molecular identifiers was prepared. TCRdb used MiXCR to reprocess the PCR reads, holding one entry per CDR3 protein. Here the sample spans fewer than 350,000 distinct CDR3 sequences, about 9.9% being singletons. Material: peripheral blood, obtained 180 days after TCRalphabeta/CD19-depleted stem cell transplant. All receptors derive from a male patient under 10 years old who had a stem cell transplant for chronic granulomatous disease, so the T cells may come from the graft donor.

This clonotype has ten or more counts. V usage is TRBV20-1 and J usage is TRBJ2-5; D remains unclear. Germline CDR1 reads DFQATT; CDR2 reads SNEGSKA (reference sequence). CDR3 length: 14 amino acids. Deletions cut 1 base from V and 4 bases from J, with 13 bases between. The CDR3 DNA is TGCAGTGCTAGAGGGCTGCTATCACCAGAGACCCAGTACTTC. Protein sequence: CSARGLLSPETQYF.

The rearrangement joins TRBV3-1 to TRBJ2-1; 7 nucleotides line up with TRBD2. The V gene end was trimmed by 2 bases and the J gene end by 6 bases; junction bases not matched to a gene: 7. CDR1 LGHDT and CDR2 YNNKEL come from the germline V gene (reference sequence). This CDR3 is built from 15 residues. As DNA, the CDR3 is TGTGCCAGCAGCCAACCTTACCGGGGGGTCAATGAGCAGTTCTTC. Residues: CASSQPYRGVNEQFF.

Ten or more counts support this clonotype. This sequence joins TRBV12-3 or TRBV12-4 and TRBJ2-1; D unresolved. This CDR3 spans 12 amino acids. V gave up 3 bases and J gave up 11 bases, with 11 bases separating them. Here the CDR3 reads CASSFYAFQQFF. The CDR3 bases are TGTGCCAGCAGTTTTTACGCTTTTCAGCAGTTCTTC.

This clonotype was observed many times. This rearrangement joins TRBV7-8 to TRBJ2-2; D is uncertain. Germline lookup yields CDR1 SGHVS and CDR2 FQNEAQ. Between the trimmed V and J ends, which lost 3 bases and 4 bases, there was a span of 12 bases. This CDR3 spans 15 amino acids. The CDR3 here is CASSFFVSFTGELFF. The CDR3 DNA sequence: TGTGCCAGCAGCTTTTTTGTCTCCTTCACCGGGGAGCTGTTTTTT.

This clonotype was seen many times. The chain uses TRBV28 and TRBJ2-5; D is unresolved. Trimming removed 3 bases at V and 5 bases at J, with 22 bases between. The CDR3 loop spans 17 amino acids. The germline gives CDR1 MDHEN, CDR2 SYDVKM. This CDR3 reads CASSLDSASWARETQYF. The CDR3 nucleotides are TGTGCCAGCAGTTTGGATAGTGCGTCGTGGGCGCGGGAGACCCAGTACTTC.

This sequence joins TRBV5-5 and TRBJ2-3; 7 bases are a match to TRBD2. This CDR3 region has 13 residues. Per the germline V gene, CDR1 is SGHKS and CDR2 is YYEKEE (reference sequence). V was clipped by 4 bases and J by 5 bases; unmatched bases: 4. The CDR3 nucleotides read TGTGCCAGCAGCCTGGGGGGGATAGATACGCAGTATTTT. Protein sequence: CASSLGGIDTQYF.

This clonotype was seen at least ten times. CDR3 sequence reads: CASSLTVGELGEQYF. As DNA, the CDR3 is TGTGCCAGCAGCTTAACGGTCGGGGAACTCGGGGAGCAGTACTTC. The rearrangement joins TRBV7-9 to TRBJ2-7; possible D gene TRBD2, 5 bases. V was clipped by 2 bases and J by 7 bases, with 18 bases between them. This CDR3 is 15 amino acids long. From germline, CDR1 is SEHNR and CDR2 FQNEAQ (reference sequence).

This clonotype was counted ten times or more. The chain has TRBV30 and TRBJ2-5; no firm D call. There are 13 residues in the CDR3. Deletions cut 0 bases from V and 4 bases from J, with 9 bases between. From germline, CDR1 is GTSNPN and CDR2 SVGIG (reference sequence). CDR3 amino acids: CAWSVLSPETQYF. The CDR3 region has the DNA TGTGCCTGGAGTGTACTATCGCCAGAGACCCAGTACTTC.

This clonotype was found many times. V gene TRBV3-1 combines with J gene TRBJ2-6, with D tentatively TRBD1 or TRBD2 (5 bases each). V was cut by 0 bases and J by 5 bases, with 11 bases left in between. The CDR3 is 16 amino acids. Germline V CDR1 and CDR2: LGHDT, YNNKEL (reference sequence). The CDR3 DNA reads TGTGCCAGCAGCCAAGATGGGGGTGTGTGGGCCAACGTCCTGACTTTC. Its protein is CASSQDGGVWANVLTF. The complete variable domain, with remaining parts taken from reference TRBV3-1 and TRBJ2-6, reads DTAVSQTPKYLVTQMGNDKSIKCEQNLGHDTMYWYKQDSKKFLKIMFSYNNKELIINETVPNRFSPKSPDKAHLNLHINSLELGDSAVYFCASSQDGGVWANVLTFGAGSRLTVL.

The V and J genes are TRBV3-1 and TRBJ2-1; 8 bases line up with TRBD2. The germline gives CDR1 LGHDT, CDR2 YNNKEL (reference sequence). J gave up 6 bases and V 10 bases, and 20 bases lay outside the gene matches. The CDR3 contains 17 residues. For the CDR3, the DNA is TGTGCCACCACCCAAGACAGCGGGGGACGACCCCGCAATGAGCAGTTCTTC. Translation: CATTQDSGGRPRNEQFF.

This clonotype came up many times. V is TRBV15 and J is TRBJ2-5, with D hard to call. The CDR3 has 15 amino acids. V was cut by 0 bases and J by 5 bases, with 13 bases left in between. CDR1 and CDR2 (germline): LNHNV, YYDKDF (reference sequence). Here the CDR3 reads CATSRDQGSGETQYF. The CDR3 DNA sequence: TGTGCCACCAGCAGAGATCAAGGGTCCGGCGAGACCCAGTACTTC.

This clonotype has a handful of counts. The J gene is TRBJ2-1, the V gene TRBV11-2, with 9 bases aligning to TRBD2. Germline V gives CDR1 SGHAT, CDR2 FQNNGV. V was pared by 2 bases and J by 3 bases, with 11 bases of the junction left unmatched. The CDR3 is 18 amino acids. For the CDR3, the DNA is TGTGCCAGCAGCTTAATTAATAGCGGGAGTTTAGACTACAATGAGCAGTTCTTC. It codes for CASSLINSGSLDYNEQFF.

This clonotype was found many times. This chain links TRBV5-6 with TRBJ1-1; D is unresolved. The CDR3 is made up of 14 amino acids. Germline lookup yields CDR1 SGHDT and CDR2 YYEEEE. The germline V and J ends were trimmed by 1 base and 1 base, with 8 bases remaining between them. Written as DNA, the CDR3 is TGTGCCAGCAGCTTGAGGTCGTGGAACACTGAAGCTTTCTTT. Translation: CASSLRSWNTEAFF.

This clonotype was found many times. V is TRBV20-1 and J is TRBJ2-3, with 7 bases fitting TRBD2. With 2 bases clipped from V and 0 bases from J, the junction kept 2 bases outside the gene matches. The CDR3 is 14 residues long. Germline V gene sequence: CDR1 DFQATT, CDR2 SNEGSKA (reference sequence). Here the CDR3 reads CSARRRGSTDTQYF. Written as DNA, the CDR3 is TGCAGTGCTAGAAGGCGGGGGAGCACAGATACGCAGTATTTT.

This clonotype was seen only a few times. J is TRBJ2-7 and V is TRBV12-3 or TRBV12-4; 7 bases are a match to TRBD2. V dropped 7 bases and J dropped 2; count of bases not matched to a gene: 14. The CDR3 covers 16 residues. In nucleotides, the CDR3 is TGTGCCAGCAAGCGGGACGTAAGCGAAGGCCCCTACGAGCAGTACTTC. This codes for CASKRDVSEGPYEQYF.